This record concerns one T cell receptor (beta chain) sequence. This specimen belongs to a study of blood T cell repertoires in COVID-19. Clones were read by immunoSEQ multiplex PCR, and TCRdb kept only the in-frame ones, dropping some. This repertoire shows approximately 180,000 clones, around 83% found once; its top ten account for 6.2%. CDR1 and CDR2 (germline): SNHLY, FYNNEI. CDR3 length: 13 residues. V lost 8 bases, J lost 1 base, and 1 base stayed unmatched. This chain uses TRBV2 with TRBJ2-7; 11 bases fit TRBD1. The source material was PBMCs or T cells enriched from blood (not recorded which). The TCR sequence derives from a man aged 40-55 years who had recovered from COVID-19. CDR3: CASGTGGSYEQYF. The CDR3, as DNA: TGTGCCAGCGGGACAGGGGGTTCCTACGAGCAGTACTTC.